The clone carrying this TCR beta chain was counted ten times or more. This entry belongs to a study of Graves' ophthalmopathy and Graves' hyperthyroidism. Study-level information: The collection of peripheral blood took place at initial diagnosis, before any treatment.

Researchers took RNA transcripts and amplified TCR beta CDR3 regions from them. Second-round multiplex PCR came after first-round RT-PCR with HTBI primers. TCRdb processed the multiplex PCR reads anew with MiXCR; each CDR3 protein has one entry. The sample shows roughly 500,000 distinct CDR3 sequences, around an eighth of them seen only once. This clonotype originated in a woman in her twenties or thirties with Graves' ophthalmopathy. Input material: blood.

The CDR3 loop is CASSFPGTDQHF. DNA of the CDR3: TGTGCCAGTAGCTTTCCCGGGACAGACCAGCATTTT. The V gene is TRBV19, the J gene TRBJ1-5; the match to TRBD1 covers 7 bases. Germline CDR1 LNHDA, CDR2 SQIVND (reference sequence). Trimming took 6 bases from V and 12 from J; bases not matched to a gene: 8. This CDR3 spans 12 amino acids.